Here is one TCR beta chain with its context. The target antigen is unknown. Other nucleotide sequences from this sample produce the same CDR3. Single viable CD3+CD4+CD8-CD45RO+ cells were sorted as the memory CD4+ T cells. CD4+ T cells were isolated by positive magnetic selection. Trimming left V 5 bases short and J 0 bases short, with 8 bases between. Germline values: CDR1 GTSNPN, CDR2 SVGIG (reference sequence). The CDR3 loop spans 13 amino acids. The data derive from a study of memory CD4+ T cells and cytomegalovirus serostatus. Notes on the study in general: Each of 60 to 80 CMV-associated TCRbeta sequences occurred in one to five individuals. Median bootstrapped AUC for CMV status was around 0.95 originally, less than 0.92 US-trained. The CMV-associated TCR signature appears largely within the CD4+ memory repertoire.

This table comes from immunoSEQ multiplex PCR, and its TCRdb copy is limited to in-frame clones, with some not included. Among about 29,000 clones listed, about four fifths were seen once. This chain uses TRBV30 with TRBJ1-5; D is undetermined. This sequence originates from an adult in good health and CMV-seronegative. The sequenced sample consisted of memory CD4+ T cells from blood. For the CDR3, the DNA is TGTGCCTGGGGCCGAGATAGCAATCAGCCCCAGCATTTT. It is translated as CAWGRDSNQPQHF.